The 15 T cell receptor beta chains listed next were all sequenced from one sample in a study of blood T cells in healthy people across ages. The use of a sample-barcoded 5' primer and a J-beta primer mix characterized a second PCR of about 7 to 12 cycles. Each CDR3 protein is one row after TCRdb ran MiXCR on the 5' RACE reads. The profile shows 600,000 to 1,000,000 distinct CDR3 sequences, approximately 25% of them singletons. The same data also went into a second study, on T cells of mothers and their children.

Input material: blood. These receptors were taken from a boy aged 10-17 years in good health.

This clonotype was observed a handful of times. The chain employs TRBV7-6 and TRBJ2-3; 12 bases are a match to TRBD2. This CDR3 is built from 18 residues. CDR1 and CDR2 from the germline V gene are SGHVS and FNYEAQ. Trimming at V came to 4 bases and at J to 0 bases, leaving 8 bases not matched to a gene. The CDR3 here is CASSSRLAGAISTDTQYF. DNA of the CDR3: TGTGCCAGCAGCTCCAGACTAGCGGGGGCCATCAGCACAGATACGCAGTATTTT.

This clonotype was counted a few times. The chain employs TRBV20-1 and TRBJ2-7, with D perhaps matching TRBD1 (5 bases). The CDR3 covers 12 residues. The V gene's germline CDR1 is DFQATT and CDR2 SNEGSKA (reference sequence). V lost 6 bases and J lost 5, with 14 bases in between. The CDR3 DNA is TGCAGTGCCCAAGGGGTACGGGACGAGCAGTACTTC. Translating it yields CSAQGVRDEQYF.

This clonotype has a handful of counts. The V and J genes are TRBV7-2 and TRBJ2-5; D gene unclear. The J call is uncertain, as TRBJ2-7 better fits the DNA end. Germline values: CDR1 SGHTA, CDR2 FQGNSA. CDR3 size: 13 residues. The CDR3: CASNLGLYYEQYF. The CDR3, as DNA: TGTGCCAGCAACTTGGGTCTCTACTACGAGCAGTACTTC.

CDR3 protein: CASSFQAQPQHF. CDR3 in DNA: TGTGCCAGCAGTTTTCAGGCGCAGCCCCAGCATTTT. The chain carries TRBV12-3 or TRBV12-4 and TRBJ1-5; unclear D gene. The V end was cut by 3 bases, the J end by 7 bases, with 7 bases between. This CDR3 is 12 amino acids long.

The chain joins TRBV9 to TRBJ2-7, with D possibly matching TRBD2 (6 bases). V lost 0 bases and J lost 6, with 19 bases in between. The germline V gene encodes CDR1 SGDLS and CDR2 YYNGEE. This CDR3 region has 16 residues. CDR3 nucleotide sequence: TGTGCCAGCAGCGTAGCTACGGGGGAAGGGCTCGGCGAGCAGTACTTC. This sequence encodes CASSVATGEGLGEQYF.

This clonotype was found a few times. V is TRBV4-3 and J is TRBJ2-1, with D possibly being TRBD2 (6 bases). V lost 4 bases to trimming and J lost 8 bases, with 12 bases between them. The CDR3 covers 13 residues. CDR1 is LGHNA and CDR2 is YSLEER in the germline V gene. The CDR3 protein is CASSPQGLDEQFF. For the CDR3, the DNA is TGCGCCAGCAGCCCCCAGGGACTCGATGAGCAGTTCTTC.

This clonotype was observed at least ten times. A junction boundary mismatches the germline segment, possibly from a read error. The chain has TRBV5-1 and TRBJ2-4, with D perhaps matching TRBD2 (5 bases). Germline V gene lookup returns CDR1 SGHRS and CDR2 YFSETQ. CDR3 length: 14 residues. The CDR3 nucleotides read TGTGCCAGCAGCTTGGGAGTAGCCAAAAACATTCAGTACTTC. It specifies CASSLGVAKNIQYF.

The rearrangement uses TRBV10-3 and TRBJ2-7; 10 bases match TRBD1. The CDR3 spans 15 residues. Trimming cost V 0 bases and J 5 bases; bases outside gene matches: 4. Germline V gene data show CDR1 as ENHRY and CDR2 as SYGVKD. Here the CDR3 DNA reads TGTGCCATCAGTGAGTCCCGGGACAGGGGTAACGAGCAGTACTTC. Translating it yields CAISESRDRGNEQYF.

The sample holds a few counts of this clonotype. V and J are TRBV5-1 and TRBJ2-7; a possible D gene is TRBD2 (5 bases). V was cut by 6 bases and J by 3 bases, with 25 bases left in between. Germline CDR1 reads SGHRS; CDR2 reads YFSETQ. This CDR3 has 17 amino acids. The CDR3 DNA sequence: TGCGCCAGCAACCGCACGGAGTTAGGCTGGGGAGACTACGAGCAGTACTTC. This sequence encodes CASNRTELGWGDYEQYF.

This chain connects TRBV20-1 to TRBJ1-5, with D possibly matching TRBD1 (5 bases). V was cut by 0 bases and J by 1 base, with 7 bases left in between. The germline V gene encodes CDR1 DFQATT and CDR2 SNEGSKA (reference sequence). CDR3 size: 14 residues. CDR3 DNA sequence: TGCAGTGCTAGAGAGGGACCGAGCAATCAGCCCCAGCATTTT. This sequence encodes CSAREGPSNQPQHF.

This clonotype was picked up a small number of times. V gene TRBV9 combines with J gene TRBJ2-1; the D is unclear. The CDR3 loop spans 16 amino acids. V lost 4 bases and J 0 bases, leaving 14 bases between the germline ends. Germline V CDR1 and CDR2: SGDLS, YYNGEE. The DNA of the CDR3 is TGTGCCAGCAGCTTTCTTCTTCGAAGCTCCTACAATGAGCAGTTCTTC. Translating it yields CASSFLLRSSYNEQFF. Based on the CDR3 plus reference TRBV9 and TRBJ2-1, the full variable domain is DSGVTQTPKHLITATGQRVTLRCSPRSGDLSVYWYQQSLDQGLQFLIQYYNGEERAKGNILERFSAQQFPDLHSELNLSSLELGDSALYFCASSFLLRSSYNEQFFGPGTRLTVL.

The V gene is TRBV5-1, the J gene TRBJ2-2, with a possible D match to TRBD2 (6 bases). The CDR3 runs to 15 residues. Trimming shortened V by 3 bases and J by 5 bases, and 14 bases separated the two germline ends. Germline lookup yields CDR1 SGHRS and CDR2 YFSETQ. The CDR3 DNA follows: TGCGCCAGCAGCTATAGCGGTGAGGGAACCGGGGAGCTGTTTTTT. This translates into CASSYSGEGTGELFF.

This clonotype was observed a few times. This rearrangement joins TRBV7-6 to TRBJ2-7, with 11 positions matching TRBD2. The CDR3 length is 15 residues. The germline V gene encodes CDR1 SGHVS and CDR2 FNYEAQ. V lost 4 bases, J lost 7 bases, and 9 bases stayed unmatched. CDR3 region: CASSSHSGRAGEQYF. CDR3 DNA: TGTGCCAGCAGCTCACATAGCGGGAGGGCGGGAGAGCAGTACTTC.

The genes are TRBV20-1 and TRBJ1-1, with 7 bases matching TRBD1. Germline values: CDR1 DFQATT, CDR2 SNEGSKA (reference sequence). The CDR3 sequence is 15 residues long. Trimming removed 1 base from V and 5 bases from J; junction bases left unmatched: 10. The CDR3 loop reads CSARGQRQGRTEAFF. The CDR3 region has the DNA TGCAGTGCTAGAGGTCAAAGACAGGGAAGGACTGAAGCTTTCTTT.

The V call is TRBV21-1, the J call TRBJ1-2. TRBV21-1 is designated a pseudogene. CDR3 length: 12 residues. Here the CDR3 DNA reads TGTGCCAGCAGCAAAGAAAACTATGGCTACACCTTC. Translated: CASSKENYGYTF.